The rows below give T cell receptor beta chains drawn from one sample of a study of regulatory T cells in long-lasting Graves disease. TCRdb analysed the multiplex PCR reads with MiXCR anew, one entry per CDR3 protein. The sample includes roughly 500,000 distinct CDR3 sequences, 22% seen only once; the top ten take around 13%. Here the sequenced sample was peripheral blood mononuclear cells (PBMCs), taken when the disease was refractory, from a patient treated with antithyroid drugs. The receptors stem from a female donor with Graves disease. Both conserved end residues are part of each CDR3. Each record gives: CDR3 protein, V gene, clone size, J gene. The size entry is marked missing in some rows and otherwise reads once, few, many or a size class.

CASSDVRPDTQYF	TRBV2	-	TRBJ2-3
CSASRGAHEKLFF	TRBV20-1	many	TRBJ1-4
CASSQELTDTQYF	TRBV14	-	TRBJ2-3
CASSADRARSYEQYF	TRBV19	few	TRBJ2-7
CASTRQLETQYF	TRBV2	many	TRBJ2-5
CASSSRTSLAKNIQYF	TRBV6-2/TRBV6-3	-	TRBJ2-4
CASSERTGGEQYF	TRBV6-1	many	TRBJ2-7
CAISESNSNEQFF	TRBV10-3	few	TRBJ2-1
CASSQPLGDRASYEQYF	TRBV7-9	-	TRBJ2-7
CSARLSQVGYNEQFF	TRBV20-1	few	TRBJ2-1
CASSLVPGFDTEAFF	TRBV11-2	many	TRBJ1-1
CSVRDRGSGTQYF	TRBV29-1	many	TRBJ2-5
CATTGEGGAYEQYF	TRBV28	many	TRBJ2-7
CASRPAGQATGELFF	TRBV6-1	-	TRBJ2-2
CASSAARYYGYTF	TRBV2	many	TRBJ1-2
CASSPPIASQETQYF	TRBV18	-	TRBJ2-5
CASSLRQGAFQETQYF	TRBV7-2	many	TRBJ2-5
CASSQDGGAGELFF	TRBV3-1	-	TRBJ2-2
CASSLRGGSVNTEAFF	TRBV13	-	TRBJ1-1
CASSFNVRDRDSNQPQHF	TRBV12-3/TRBV12-4	few	TRBJ1-5
CASSPSWFSGTTIYF	TRBV7-9	-	TRBJ1-3
CNARGTWSNTGELFF	TRBV20-1	few	TRBJ2-2
CASRRVLNTEAFF	TRBV12-3/TRBV12-4	many	TRBJ1-1
CSARTGKNSPLHF	TRBV20-1	few	TRBJ1-6
CASSQVGSSGANVLTF	TRBV4-1	-	TRBJ2-6
CASSLSTGQPQHF	TRBV7-3	-	TRBJ1-5
CASSYAGADGYTF	TRBV6-5	-	TRBJ1-2
CASSFGGGGANVLTF	TRBV7-2	few	TRBJ2-6
CASSPGTSGGVGLETQYF	TRBV27	-	TRBJ2-5
CASSPLSGEPQHF	TRBV18	once	TRBJ1-5
CSARDRGLGETQYF	TRBV20-1	-	TRBJ2-5
CASSYSGQTNYGYTF	TRBV6-5	many	TRBJ1-2
CASSAPRDGEQYF	TRBV9	few	TRBJ2-7